This TCR beta chain came from a study of T-cell reconstitution after alpha-beta-depleted transplantation in children. This clonotype was observed many times. TCRbeta library construction was performed incorporating unique molecular identifiers. TCRdb ran MiXCR on the PCR reads and lists one entry per CDR3 protein. This table holds roughly 190,000 distinct CDR3 sequences, 14% to 15% found once. V was pared by 3 bases and J by 8 bases, with 5 bases of the junction left unmatched. From germline, CDR1 is SGHRS and CDR2 YFSETQ. The CDR3 extends over 13 amino acids. The TCR originated in a human donor who donated a stem cell graft to a child with acute lymphoblastic leukemia. V and J are TRBV5-1 and TRBJ2-1; 7 bases line up with TRBD1. The material sequenced was PBMCs from the stem cell graft donor, taken from the stem cell graft. CDR3 region: CASSYDRVYEQFF. The CDR3 region has the DNA TGCGCCAGCAGCTACGACAGGGTCTATGAGCAGTTCTTC.